Shown below are 8 T cell receptor beta chains from a single sample sequenced in a study of monozygotic twins with inflammatory bowel disease (dated by TCRdb to 2018 to 2020). The library was built by means of 5' RACE. TCRdb names Illumina HiSeq 2500 as the instrument used. Following TCRdb reprocessing, every CDR3 protein sequence forms one entry, and DNA is not provided. Per the sample table, the count is around 140,000 distinct CDR3 sequences. 1% to 1.5% of the sample lies in the top ten. The source material was blood. These receptors originate from a human donor with ulcerative colitis or Crohn's disease, or a healthy co-twin of an affected twin (not recorded which).

V is TRBV5-1 and J is TRBJ1-1. Per germline, CDR1 SGHRS and CDR2 YFSETQ. This CDR3 region has 15 residues. The chain's CDR3 is CASSWDSSLNTEAFF.

The chain employs TRBV5-1 and TRBJ1-1; TCRdb outputs TRBD1, but without DNA this stays unchecked. The germline V gene has CDR1 SGHRS and CDR2 YFSETQ. The CDR3 is made up of 13 amino acids. The CDR3: CASSSGDTPSAFF.

V gene TRBV20-1 combines with J gene TRBJ1-6; the TCRdb D gene call, TRBD1, has no DNA to confirm it. The V gene's germline CDR1 is DFQATT and CDR2 SNEGSKA (reference sequence). The CDR3 length is 13 residues. CDR3 protein: CSASRQGNSPLHF.

V is TRBV25-1 and J is TRBJ2-3; the TRBD2 assignment by TCRdb is unverifiable without DNA. The CDR3 totals 16 residues. Per germline, CDR1 MGHDK and CDR2 SYGVNS. The CDR3 protein is CASGPPSTLNTDTQYF.

The rearrangement links TRBV7-7 to TRBJ2-3; TCRdb designates TRBD1, a call that cannot be tested without DNA. Germline V gene lookup returns CDR1 SSHAT and CDR2 FNYEAQ (reference sequence). The CDR3 contains 15 residues. CDR3 sequence reads: CASSLAQGFTDTQYF. Drawing the rest from reference TRBV7-7 and TRBJ2-3, the complete variable domain is GAGVSQSPRYKVTKRGQDVTLRCDPISSHATLYWYQQALGQGPEFLTYFNYEAQPDKSGLPSDRFSAERPEGSISTLTIQRTEQRDSAMYRCASSLAQGFTDTQYFGPGTRLTVL.

The CDR3 region is CASSFPGLSSYEQYF. The chain is built from TRBV7-9 and TRBJ2-7; TCRdb outputs TRBD2, but without DNA this stays unchecked. The CDR3 runs to 15 residues. Germline CDR1 reads SEHNR; CDR2 reads FQNEAQ (reference sequence).

The genes are TRBV28 and TRBJ1-1; TCRdb's D call of TRBD1 is untestable without DNA. Looked up from germline, CDR1 is MDHEN and CDR2 is SYDVKM. The CDR3 is 14 residues long. CDR3 protein: CASSLRGAGTEAFF.

The V and J genes are TRBV20-1 and TRBJ2-7; TCRdb reports TRBD2, a call that lacks DNA to check it against. The CDR3 has 18 amino acids. From germline, CDR1 is DFQATT and CDR2 SNEGSKA (reference sequence). The CDR3 reads CSARDPRDSRELRNEQYF.